The rows below give T cell receptor beta chains drawn from one sample of a study of T cell changes during pregnancy in multiple sclerosis. Clones were sequenced by immunoSEQ multiplex PCR, and TCRdb holds only the in-frame ones, with some missing. The sample includes 50,000 to 65,000 clones, about 96% of them seen just once. Sequences were derived from CD8+ T cells from peripheral blood mononuclear cells, sampled after pregnancy. The source of these receptors is a female donor with multiple sclerosis, enrolled in a pregnancy study. CDR3s include the opening cysteine and the closing phenylalanine or tryptophan. Each record gives: CDR3 DNA, CDR3 protein, D gene, clone size, V gene, J gene. The D gene is left open where the match is weak. A row's size may be missing; if present it is once, few, many or a size class.

CDR3nt: TGTGCCACCAGCTCTGGGGCCACTGAAGCTTTCTTT
CDR3aa: CATSSGATEAFF
d_gene: NA
abundance: NA
v_gene: TRBV15
j_gene: TRBJ1-1

CDR3nt: TGTGCCAGCAGTTTACGGGGGACGAACACTGAAGCTTTCTTT
CDR3aa: CASSLRGTNTEAFF
d_gene: NA
abundance: NA
v_gene: TRBV27
j_gene: TRBJ1-1

CDR3nt: TGTGCCAGCAGCTTGCCCGGGACAGGCATCGGCACTGAAGCTTTCTTT
CDR3aa: CASSLPGTGIGTEAFF
d_gene: TRBD1
abundance: NA
v_gene: TRBV7-9
j_gene: TRBJ1-1

CDR3nt: TGTGCCAGCAGTTACCGGGTAACAGGGGCCAACGTCCTGACTTTC
CDR3aa: CASSYRVTGANVLTF
d_gene: NA
abundance: NA
v_gene: TRBV6-5
j_gene: TRBJ2-6

CDR3nt: TGTGCCAGCAGCCCCCGGACAGGGGGCACTGAAGCTTTCTTT
CDR3aa: CASSPRTGGTEAFF
d_gene: TRBD1
abundance: NA
v_gene: TRBV7-8
j_gene: TRBJ1-1

CDR3nt: TGTGCCAGCAGCTTACAAGGCAGGTCCTACAATGAGCAGTTCTTC
CDR3aa: CASSLQGRSYNEQFF
d_gene: NA
abundance: NA
v_gene: TRBV11-2
j_gene: TRBJ2-1

CDR3nt: TGTGCCAGTAGTATAGATTTTGGGACTAGCGCGTCCTACGAGCAGTACTTC
CDR3aa: CASSIDFGTSASYEQYF
d_gene: TRBD2
abundance: NA
v_gene: TRBV19
j_gene: TRBJ2-7

CDR3nt: TGTGCCAGCAGTTCGGTACGACTAGCGGGCCTCTACAATGAGCAGTTCTTC
CDR3aa: CASSSVRLAGLYNEQFF
d_gene: TRBD2
abundance: NA
v_gene: TRBV28
j_gene: TRBJ2-1

CDR3nt: TGTGCCAGTAGTCTGGGGGGGAGCTCCTACAATGAGCAGTTCTTC
CDR3aa: CASSLGGSSYNEQFF
d_gene: TRBD2
abundance: NA
v_gene: TRBV19
j_gene: TRBJ2-1

CDR3nt: TGTGCCAGCAGCCCCCTTAGTGGGGGGTACCAAGAGACCCAGTACTTC
CDR3aa: CASSPLSGGYQETQYF
d_gene: NA
abundance: NA
v_gene: TRBV11-1
j_gene: TRBJ2-5

CDR3nt: TGCAGCGTTGAGGGTGGGACAGGGGGCCCCTGGCTCAGCGGGAGGGCCCCCAATGAGCAGTTCTTC
CDR3aa: CSVEGGTGGPWLSGRAPNEQFF
d_gene: TRBD1
abundance: NA
v_gene: TRBV29-1
j_gene: TRBJ2-1

CDR3nt: TGTGCCAGTAGACCGGGACAGGGGGCCTACAATGAGCAGTTCTTC
CDR3aa: CASRPGQGAYNEQFF
d_gene: TRBD1
abundance: NA
v_gene: TRBV19
j_gene: TRBJ2-1

CDR3nt: TGTGCCAGCAGTTCAGGGACACTCTACGAGCAGTACTTC
CDR3aa: CASSSGTLYEQYF
d_gene: NA
abundance: NA
v_gene: TRBV6-5
j_gene: TRBJ2-7

CDR3nt: TGTGCCAGCAGCTCCTCAGTCGTCCCAACGAACAAGCAGTACTTC
CDR3aa: CASSSSVVPTNKQYF
d_gene: NA
abundance: NA
v_gene: TRBV7-8
j_gene: TRBJ2-7

CDR3nt: TGCGCCAGCAGTCCAGGGACAGGGGACTACGAGCAGTACTTC
CDR3aa: CASSPGTGDYEQYF
d_gene: TRBD1
abundance: once
v_gene: TRBV5-1
j_gene: TRBJ2-7

CDR3nt: TGTGCCAGCAGACAGATTCCGGACAGCATGAACACTGAAGCTTTCTTT
CDR3aa: CASRQIPDSMNTEAFF
d_gene: NA
abundance: few
v_gene: TRBV27
j_gene: TRBJ1-1

CDR3nt: TGTGCCAGCAGCCCCTTCCTCAGGTCTGGGGCCAACGTCCTGACTTTC
CDR3aa: CASSPFLRSGANVLTF
d_gene: NA
abundance: NA
v_gene: TRBV7-9
j_gene: TRBJ2-6

CDR3nt: TGCGCCAGCAGCCAAGATATAGGACTAGCGGAGACCCAGTACTTC
CDR3aa: CASSQDIGLAETQYF
d_gene: TRBD2
abundance: NA
v_gene: TRBV4-1
j_gene: TRBJ2-5

CDR3nt: TGTGCCACCAGCAGAGATTGGACATCGAACACCGGGGAGCTGTTTTTT
CDR3aa: CATSRDWTSNTGELFF
d_gene: NA
abundance: NA
v_gene: TRBV15
j_gene: TRBJ2-2

CDR3nt: TGTGCCAGCAGCTTGGGGGGAGGGGACACGGATTCACCCCTCCACTTT
CDR3aa: CASSLGGGDTDSPLHF
d_gene: NA
abundance: NA
v_gene: TRBV5-4
j_gene: TRBJ1-6

CDR3nt: TGCGCCAGCACCGTGGGAGGCGGGAGTGCGGAGACCCAGTACTTC
CDR3aa: CASTVGGGSAETQYF
d_gene: TRBD2
abundance: NA
v_gene: TRBV5-1
j_gene: TRBJ2-5

CDR3nt: TGTGCCAGCAGCTTGTTGAGTCTAGCGGAAGAGACCCAGTACTTC
CDR3aa: CASSLLSLAEETQYF
d_gene: TRBD2
abundance: NA
v_gene: TRBV5-6
j_gene: TRBJ2-5

CDR3nt: TGCAGCGTTGACCCAGAAAGCACCGGGGAGCTGTTTTTT
CDR3aa: CSVDPESTGELFF
d_gene: NA
abundance: NA
v_gene: TRBV29-1
j_gene: TRBJ2-2

CDR3nt: TGTGCCAGCAGCCCGTCCCGGGACAGGGCGGCAGCTTTCTTT
CDR3aa: CASSPSRDRAAAFF
d_gene: TRBD1
abundance: NA
v_gene: TRBV2
j_gene: TRBJ1-1

CDR3nt: TGTGCCATCGGGACAGGGGGATGGAATGAGCAGTTCTTC
CDR3aa: CAIGTGGWNEQFF
d_gene: TRBD1
abundance: once
v_gene: TRBV10-3
j_gene: TRBJ2-1

CDR3nt: TGTGCCAGCAGCACGACAGGGGCGATTAATACGCAGTATTTT
CDR3aa: CASSTTGAINTQYF
d_gene: TRBD1
abundance: NA
v_gene: TRBV7-3
j_gene: TRBJ2-3

CDR3nt: TGTGCCAGCAGGGGGACAGGGGGCGCTTACGAGCAGTACTTC
CDR3aa: CASRGTGGAYEQYF
d_gene: TRBD1
abundance: NA
v_gene: TRBV7-9
j_gene: TRBJ2-7

CDR3nt: TGTGCCAGCAGCTTCAGCGGGGGGCCAGGCAATGAGCAGTTCTTC
CDR3aa: CASSFSGGPGNEQFF
d_gene: TRBD2
abundance: NA
v_gene: TRBV9
j_gene: TRBJ2-1

CDR3nt: TGTGCCAGTAGTACGAGGTCCCTCAATCAGCCCCAGCATTTT
CDR3aa: CASSTRSLNQPQHF
d_gene: NA
abundance: NA
v_gene: TRBV19
j_gene: TRBJ1-5

CDR3nt: TGTGCCAGCAGCGTAGGGTCGGGCACTGAAGCTTTCTTT
CDR3aa: CASSVGSGTEAFF
d_gene: NA
abundance: few
v_gene: TRBV9
j_gene: TRBJ1-1

CDR3nt: TGTGCCAGTAGCAACCCGGGGAACTATGGCTACACCTTC
CDR3aa: CASSNPGNYGYTF
d_gene: NA
abundance: NA
v_gene: TRBV19
j_gene: TRBJ1-2

CDR3nt: TGTGCCAGTAGTATAGGGGGAATAGCGGCCGAGCAGTACTTC
CDR3aa: CASSIGGIAAEQYF
d_gene: NA
abundance: NA
v_gene: TRBV19
j_gene: TRBJ2-7

CDR3nt: TGTGCCACCAGCAGCGGGACTAGCGGGAGGGCCGGCCACGAGCAGTACTTC
CDR3aa: CATSSGTSGRAGHEQYF
d_gene: TRBD2
abundance: NA
v_gene: TRBV15
j_gene: TRBJ2-7

CDR3nt: TGTGCCAGTAGTATTGCTGGGACAGTCGGAAACACCATATATTTT
CDR3aa: CASSIAGTVGNTIYF
d_gene: TRBD1
abundance: NA
v_gene: TRBV19
j_gene: TRBJ1-3

CDR3nt: TGTGCCAGCAGCTTGATAGAACTAGCGGGAGTTTCCGGGGAGCTGTTTTTT
CDR3aa: CASSLIELAGVSGELFF
d_gene: TRBD2
abundance: NA
v_gene: TRBV5-4
j_gene: TRBJ2-2

CDR3nt: TGTGCCAGCTGTCAGCGGGGCTATCAGCCCCAGCATTTT
CDR3aa: CASCQRGYQPQHF
d_gene: NA
abundance: once
v_gene: TRBV19
j_gene: TRBJ1-5

CDR3nt: TGCGCCAGCAGCCAAGCGCGACAGGGGGCGCGGCTGAACACTGAAGCTTTCTTT
CDR3aa: CASSQARQGARLNTEAFF
d_gene: TRBD1
abundance: NA
v_gene: TRBV4-3
j_gene: TRBJ1-1

CDR3nt: TGTGCCAGCAGTTACCTCTCAGGGGGCACCTACGAGCAGTACTTC
CDR3aa: CASSYLSGGTYEQYF
d_gene: TRBD1
abundance: NA
v_gene: TRBV6-5
j_gene: TRBJ2-7

CDR3nt: TGTGCCAGCAGCAAAGATCCCCTGACTAGCGGGAGCTCCTACGAGCAGTACTTC
CDR3aa: CASSKDPLTSGSSYEQYF
d_gene: NA
abundance: NA
v_gene: TRBV21-1
j_gene: TRBJ2-7

CDR3nt: TGTGCCAGCGGGAGGGGCTCCTACAATGAGCAGTTCTTC
CDR3aa: CASGRGSYNEQFF
d_gene: TRBD2
abundance: NA
v_gene: TRBV13
j_gene: TRBJ2-1

CDR3nt: TGCGCCAGCAGACAGGGTTACTATGGCTACACCTTC
CDR3aa: CASRQGYYGYTF
d_gene: NA
abundance: NA
v_gene: TRBV23-1
j_gene: TRBJ1-2

CDR3nt: TGCGCCAGCAGCCAATCCGCAGGGGGCTTCACAGATACGCAGTATTTT
CDR3aa: CASSQSAGGFTDTQYF
d_gene: TRBD1
abundance: NA
v_gene: TRBV4-1
j_gene: TRBJ2-3

CDR3nt: TGTGCCAGCAGTTTTCAGGGTCACAACAATGAGCAGTTCTTC
CDR3aa: CASSFQGHNNEQFF
d_gene: NA
abundance: NA
v_gene: TRBV27
j_gene: TRBJ2-1

CDR3nt: TGCGCCAGCAGCCAAGTCTCGTACACCGGGGAGCTGTTTTTT
CDR3aa: CASSQVSYTGELFF
d_gene: NA
abundance: NA
v_gene: TRBV4-3
j_gene: TRBJ2-2

CDR3nt: TGTGCCAGCTCACCATCGAGCGCCGAGCAGTACTTC
CDR3aa: CASSPSSAEQYF
d_gene: NA
abundance: NA
v_gene: TRBV18
j_gene: TRBJ2-7

CDR3nt: TGTGCCAGCAGCCGCCTAACGCCACAGGCCGGACAGGGCTACGAGCAGTACTTC
CDR3aa: CASSRLTPQAGQGYEQYF
d_gene: TRBD1
abundance: NA
v_gene: TRBV7-9
j_gene: TRBJ2-7

CDR3nt: TGTGCCAGCAGTTCCCTCCCGGGACTGAAAAATGAAAAACTGTTTTTT
CDR3aa: CASSSLPGLKNEKLFF
d_gene: NA
abundance: NA
v_gene: TRBV6-5
j_gene: TRBJ1-4

CDR3nt: TGCGCCAGCAGCCAAGGATTAGCGGGAGCTCGAACCGGGGAGCTGTTTTTT
CDR3aa: CASSQGLAGARTGELFF
d_gene: TRBD2
abundance: once
v_gene: TRBV4-1
j_gene: TRBJ2-2

CDR3nt: TGTGCCAGCAGCGTAGGAAGACGGGAGGGAGGCAATGAGCAGTTCTTC
CDR3aa: CASSVGRREGGNEQFF
d_gene: TRBD2
abundance: NA
v_gene: TRBV9
j_gene: TRBJ2-1

CDR3nt: TGTGCCAGCAGCTCCGGGACTAGCCATCCTCTCGAGCAGTTCTTC
CDR3aa: CASSSGTSHPLEQFF
d_gene: TRBD2
abundance: NA
v_gene: TRBV7-9
j_gene: TRBJ2-1

CDR3nt: TGTGCCAGCAGCGGGTTCGGGGATACGCAGTATTTT
CDR3aa: CASSGFGDTQYF
d_gene: NA
abundance: NA
v_gene: TRBV28
j_gene: TRBJ2-3

CDR3nt: TGCGCCAGCAGCCAGGGGGACAGGGGATATGGCTACACCTTC
CDR3aa: CASSQGDRGYGYTF
d_gene: TRBD1
abundance: NA
v_gene: TRBV4-3
j_gene: TRBJ1-2

CDR3nt: TGCGCCAGCAGCCCCGGACAGAGCTATGGCTACACCTTC
CDR3aa: CASSPGQSYGYTF
d_gene: NA
abundance: NA
v_gene: TRBV4-1
j_gene: TRBJ1-2

CDR3nt: TGTGCCAGCAGTTACGGAGACTCCTCCTACGAGCAGTACTTC
CDR3aa: CASSYGDSSYEQYF
d_gene: NA
abundance: NA
v_gene: TRBV6-5
j_gene: TRBJ2-7

CDR3nt: TGTACCCCCGGGACAGGGGACAACGAGCAGTACTTC
CDR3aa: CTPGTGDNEQYF
d_gene: TRBD1
abundance: NA
v_gene: TRBV10-3
j_gene: TRBJ2-7

CDR3nt: TGTGCCAGTCGACTAGCGGGAGTTGTAGATACGCAGTATTTT
CDR3aa: CASRLAGVVDTQYF
d_gene: TRBD2
abundance: NA
v_gene: TRBV19
j_gene: TRBJ2-3

CDR3nt: TGTGCCAGCGGTACCGGGACTATGAACTACGAGCAGTACTTC
CDR3aa: CASGTGTMNYEQYF
d_gene: TRBD2
abundance: NA
v_gene: TRBV5-4
j_gene: TRBJ2-7

CDR3nt: TGTGCCAGCAGCGGCCTCGACAGTCGTGCTTTCTTT
CDR3aa: CASSGLDSRAFF
d_gene: NA
abundance: NA
v_gene: TRBV9
j_gene: TRBJ1-1

CDR3nt: TGCAGCGTTGAAGGGGGACAGAGGCTCTACAATGAGCAGTTCTTC
CDR3aa: CSVEGGQRLYNEQFF
d_gene: TRBD1
abundance: NA
v_gene: TRBV29-1
j_gene: TRBJ2-1

CDR3nt: TGTGCCAGCAGTTATGAGGCGGAGGGCACTGAAGCTTTCTTT
CDR3aa: CASSYEAEGTEAFF
d_gene: NA
abundance: NA
v_gene: TRBV6-5
j_gene: TRBJ1-1